This T cell receptor (beta chain) was captured by sequencing in a study of shared clonotypes between healthy human individuals. What CD8 memory combined were CD45RO+ cells and CCR7-negative CD45RA+ TemRA cells. Findings and limits, study-wide: Between several donors, naive CD4 clonotypes were shared at a level of approximately 5%. The represented genetic and exposure-history diversity was limited by the small number of donors.

Deep-level running was used for the assay. Measured with immunoSEQ multiplex PCR; TCRdb has only the in-frame clones, and not every one. The data show tens of thousands of clones, 60% to 65% seen once. Trimming removed 11 bases at V and 1 base at J, with 10 bases between. Germline loops: CDR1 MNHEY, CDR2 SMNVEV (reference sequence). This CDR3 spans 12 amino acids. This clone has a count of ten or more. The antigen is unknown. The material sequenced was memory CD8+ T cells sorted from blood. Subset given: CD45RO+ cells pooled with CCR7-negative TemRA cells. The chain has TRBV27 and TRBJ2-3; D remains unclear. The TCR originated in a young man in good health. The CDR3 spells CAAGLGTDTQYF. CDR3 DNA: TGTGCCGCCGGCCTTGGCACAGATACGCAGTATTTT.